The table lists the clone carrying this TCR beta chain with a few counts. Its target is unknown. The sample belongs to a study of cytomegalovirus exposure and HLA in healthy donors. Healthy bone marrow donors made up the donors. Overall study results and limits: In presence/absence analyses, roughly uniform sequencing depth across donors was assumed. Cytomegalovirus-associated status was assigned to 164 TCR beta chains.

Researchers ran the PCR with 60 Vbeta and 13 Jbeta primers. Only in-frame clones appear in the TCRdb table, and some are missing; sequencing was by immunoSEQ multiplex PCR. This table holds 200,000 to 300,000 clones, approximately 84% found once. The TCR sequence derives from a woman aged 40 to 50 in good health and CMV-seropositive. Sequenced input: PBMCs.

CDR3 sequence: CASSQAGGGYGYTF. The CDR3 DNA sequence: TGCGCCAGCAGCCAAGCGGGGGGCGGCTATGGCTACACCTTC. V usage is TRBV4-3 and J usage is TRBJ1-2, with D possibly TRBD1 on 6 matching bases. The ends were cut back, 1 base at V and 4 bases at J, with 10 bases in the middle. The CDR3 has 14 residues. Germline values: CDR1 LGHNA, CDR2 YSLEER.